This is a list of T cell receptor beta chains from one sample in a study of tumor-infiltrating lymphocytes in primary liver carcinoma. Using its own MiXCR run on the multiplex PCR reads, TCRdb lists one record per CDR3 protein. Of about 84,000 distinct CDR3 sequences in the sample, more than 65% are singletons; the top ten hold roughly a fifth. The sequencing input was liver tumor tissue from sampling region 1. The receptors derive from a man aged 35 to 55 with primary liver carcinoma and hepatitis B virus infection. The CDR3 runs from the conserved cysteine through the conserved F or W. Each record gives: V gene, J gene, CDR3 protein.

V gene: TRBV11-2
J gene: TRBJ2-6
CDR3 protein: CACSLGPGHSSGANVLTF

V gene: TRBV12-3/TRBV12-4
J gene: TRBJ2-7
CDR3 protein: CARPFGMVSYEQYF

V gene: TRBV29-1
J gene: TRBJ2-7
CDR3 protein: CSVDRDGSYEHYF

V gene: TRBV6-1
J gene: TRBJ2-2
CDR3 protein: CSVKGPGGNTGELFF

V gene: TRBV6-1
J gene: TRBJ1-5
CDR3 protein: CASSYQPQHF

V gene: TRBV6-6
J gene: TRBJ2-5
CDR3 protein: CASSSSGGSETQYF

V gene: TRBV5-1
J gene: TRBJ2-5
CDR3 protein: CASSPEQVLPHETQYF

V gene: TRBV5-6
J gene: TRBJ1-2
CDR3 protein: CASNLPQGNYSYTF

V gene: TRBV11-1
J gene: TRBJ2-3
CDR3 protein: CASCLGTSTQTDTQYF

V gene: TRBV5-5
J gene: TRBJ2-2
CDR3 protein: CACSQDRGGELLF

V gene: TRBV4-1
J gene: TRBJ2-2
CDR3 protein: CASSQEAGNTGELLF

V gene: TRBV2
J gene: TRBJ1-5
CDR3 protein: CASSPPGTGALPQHF